This T cell receptor beta chain was sequenced during a study of blood T cell repertoires in COVID-19. Study as a whole: Sites across the United States, Italy and Spain contributed samples from acute and convalescent COVID-19. PBMCs, B-cell-depleted T cells, or T cells provided the cDNA or gDNA that made up the material.

CDR3 length equals 17 residues. V trimming: 2 bases; J trimming: 4 bases; junction bases outside the gene matches: 14. The germline CDR1 and CDR2 sequences are SGHNT and YYREEE (reference sequence). In the original workflow: Estimates of nucleated cell counts were drawn from the amplification of reference gene primers. Sequenced by immunoSEQ multiplex PCR; TCRdb stores in-frame clones only, minus some. The V and J calls and clone size were taken over from that table, and D and trimming were inferred from the DNA. The sample contains some 110,000 clones, around nine tenths of which appear only once. The receptor was derived from a human donor in a cohort sampled during active COVID-19. The sample was peripheral blood. This chain links TRBV5-4 with TRBJ1-1, with 7 bases identical to TRBD1. The DNA for the CDR3 is TGTGCCAGCAGCTTTCGAGGGGGCGGATATTTGAGCACTGAAGCTTTCTTT. It encodes CASSFRGGGYLSTEAFF.